Detailed here is one T cell receptor beta chain. The CDR3 is 15 residues long. Trimming left V 3 bases short and J 3 bases short, with 12 bases between. Germline lookup yields CDR1 SEHNR and CDR2 FQNEAQ (reference sequence). This entry comes from a study of technical replicates of blood from a handful of donors. TCRdb's table, derived via immunoSEQ multiplex PCR, lists solely in-frame clones and lacks some. There are 55,000 to 80,000 clones in the sample; approximately 90% occur only once, and 0.42% lies in the top ten. The material sequenced was T cells isolated from PBMCs. The origin of this receptor is a human donor in good health. The chain has TRBV7-9 and TRBJ2-1; D is unresolved. As DNA, the CDR3 is TGTGCCAGCAGCTTTTTTCAGTATTTCTACAATGAGCAGTTCTTC. It specifies CASSFFQYFYNEQFF.